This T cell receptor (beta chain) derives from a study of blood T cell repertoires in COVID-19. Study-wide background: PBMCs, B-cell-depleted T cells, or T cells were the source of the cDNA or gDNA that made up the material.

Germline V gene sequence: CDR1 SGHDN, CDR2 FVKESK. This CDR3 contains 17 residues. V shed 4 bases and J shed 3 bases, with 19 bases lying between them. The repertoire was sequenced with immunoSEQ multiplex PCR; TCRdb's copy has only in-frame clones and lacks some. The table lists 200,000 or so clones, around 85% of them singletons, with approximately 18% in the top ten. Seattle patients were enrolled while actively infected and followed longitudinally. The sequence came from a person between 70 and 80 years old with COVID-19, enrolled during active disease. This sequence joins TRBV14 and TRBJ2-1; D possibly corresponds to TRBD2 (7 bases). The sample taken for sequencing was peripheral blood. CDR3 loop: CASSLPGGLNLYNEQFF. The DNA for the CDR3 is TGTGCCAGCAGCCTTCCCGGGGGGCTAAACCTCTACAATGAGCAGTTCTTC.